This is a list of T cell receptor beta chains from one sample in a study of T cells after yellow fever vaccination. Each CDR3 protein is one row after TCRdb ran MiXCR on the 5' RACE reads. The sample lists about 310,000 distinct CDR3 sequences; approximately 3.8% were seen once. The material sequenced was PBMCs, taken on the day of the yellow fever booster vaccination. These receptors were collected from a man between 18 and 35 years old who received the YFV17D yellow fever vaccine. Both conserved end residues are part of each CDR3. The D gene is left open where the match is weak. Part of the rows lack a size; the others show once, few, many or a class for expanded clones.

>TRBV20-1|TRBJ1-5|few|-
CSATIGQLNQPQHF
TGCAGTGCCACCATTGGACAGCTCAATCAGCCCCAGCATTTT
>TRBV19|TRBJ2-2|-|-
CASSLHSKPTGELFF
TGTGCCAGTAGTCTCCACAGCAAACCCACCGGGGAGCTGTTTTTT
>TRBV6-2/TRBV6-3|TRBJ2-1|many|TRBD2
CASSQLADSYNEQFF
TGTGCCAGCAGTCAACTAGCGGACTCCTACAATGAGCAGTTCTTC
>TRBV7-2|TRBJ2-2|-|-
CASSSPPPVPLGELFF
TGTGCCAGCAGCTCCCCCCCCCCCGTGCCCCTCGGGGAGCTGTTTTTT
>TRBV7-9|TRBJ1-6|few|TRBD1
CASSRTGFDSPLHF
TGTGCCAGCAGCCGGACAGGGTTTGATTCACCCCTCCACTTT
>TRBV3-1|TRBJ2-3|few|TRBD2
CASSQYSGGADTQYF
TGTGCCAGCAGCCAATACAGCGGGGGGGCAGATACGCAGTATTTT
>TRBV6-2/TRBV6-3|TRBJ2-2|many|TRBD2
CASSQGLVHRGAGELFF
TGTGCCAGCAGCCAAGGACTAGTCCACCGGGGGGCCGGGGAGCTGTTTTTT
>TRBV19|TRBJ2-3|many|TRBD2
CASSTLAGYTDTQYF
TGTGCCAGTAGTACACTAGCGGGGTACACAGATACGCAGTATTTT
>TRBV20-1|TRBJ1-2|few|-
CSASRGLGNYGYTF
TGCAGTGCTAGCCGCGGACTGGGAAACTATGGCTACACCTTC
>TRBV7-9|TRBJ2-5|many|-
CASSLGATGQETQYF
TGTGCCAGCAGCTTAGGTGCTACAGGCCAGGAGACCCAGTACTTC
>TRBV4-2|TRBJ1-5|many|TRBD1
CASSPWTGDQPQHF
TGTGCCAGCAGCCCCTGGACAGGGGATCAGCCCCAGCATTTT
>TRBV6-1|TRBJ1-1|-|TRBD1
CASSALPRVTGTAFF
TGTGCCAGCAGTGCCCTCCCCCGGGTGACAGGGACAGCTTTCTTT
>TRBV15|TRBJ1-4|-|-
CATENQNFREREKLFF
TGTGCCACCGAAAATCAAAACTTCAGGGAAAGGGAAAAACTGTTTTTT
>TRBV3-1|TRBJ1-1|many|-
CASSRTPPGTEAFF
TGTGCCAGCAGCCGTACGCCGCCGGGCACTGAAGCTTTCTTT
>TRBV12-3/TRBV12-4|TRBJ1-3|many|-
CASSLSGNTIYF
TGTGCCAGCAGTTTGAGCGGAAACACCATATATTTT
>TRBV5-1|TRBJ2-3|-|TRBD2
CASSLSGASTDTQYF
TGCGCCAGCAGCTTGAGCGGGGCCAGCACAGATACGCAGTATTTT
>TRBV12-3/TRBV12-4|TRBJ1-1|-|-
CASSPYQGSTEAFF
TGTGCCAGCAGCCCCTATCAGGGGAGCACTGAAGCTTTCTTT
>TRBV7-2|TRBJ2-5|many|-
CASSLYVDYQETQYF
TGTGCCAGCAGCCTCTATGTAGACTACCAAGAGACCCAGTACTTC
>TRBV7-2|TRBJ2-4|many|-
CASSFYGAWGKNIQYF
TGTGCCAGCAGCTTCTACGGGGCATGGGGCAAAAACATTCAGTACTTC
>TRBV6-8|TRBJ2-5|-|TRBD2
CAEAATSASGGVQETQYF
TGTGCCGAAGCAGCAACATCGGCTAGCGGGGGGGTTCAAGAGACCCAGTACTTC
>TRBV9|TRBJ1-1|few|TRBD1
CASSVGQGAAEAFF
TGTGCCAGCAGCGTCGGACAGGGGGCAGCTGAAGCTTTCTTT
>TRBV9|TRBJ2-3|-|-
CASSRRQDTQYF
TGTGCCAGCAGCAGGAGGCAGGATACGCAGTATTTT
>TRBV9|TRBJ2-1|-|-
CASSVVSGSNEQFF
TGTGCCAGCAGCGTAGTTAGTGGATCCAATGAGCAGTTCTTC
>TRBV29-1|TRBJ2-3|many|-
CSVEGRKVTDTQYF
TGCAGCGTTGAAGGGCGGAAAGTCACAGATACGCAGTATTTT
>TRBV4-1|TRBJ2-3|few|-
CASSQEQTVGDTQYF
TGCGCCAGCAGCCAAGAACAGACTGTTGGAGATACGCAGTATTTT
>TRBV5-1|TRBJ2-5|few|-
CASSLLDIFTTQYF
TGCGCCAGCAGCCTCCTGGACATTTTTACGACCCAGTACTTC